Listed below are T cell receptor beta chains from one sample, sequenced in a study of multiple sclerosis patients with progressive multifocal leukoencephalopathy. Produced via immunoSEQ multiplex PCR; TCRdb's table is partial and in-frame only. The sample lists 29,000 or so clones; 89% were seen once. This material consisted of PBMCs, taken from a patient treated with natalizumab. The receptors derive from a human donor with multiple sclerosis. Each CDR3 is given with its conserved first and last residue. A D gene is named only where the DNA matches it firmly. Clone sizes are given selectively: once, few, many, or a class where the clone is expanded.

d_gene	v_gene	abundance	j_gene	CDR3nt	CDR3aa
TRBD1	TRBV14	NA	TRBJ1-3	TGTGCCAGCAGCCATTCAGGGGGCAAGTACACCATATATTTT	CASSHSGGKYTIYF
NA	TRBV6-5	NA	TRBJ2-7	TGTGCCAGCACCCGAACAGCCCTTTCCTACGAGCAGTACTTC	CASTRTALSYEQYF
TRBD1	TRBV7-2	NA	TRBJ1-2	TGTGCCAGCAGCTTAGTTCCCGGACAGGGGGCGGTTGGCTACACCTTC	CASSLVPGQGAVGYTF
TRBD2	TRBV4-3	NA	TRBJ2-1	TGCGCCAGCAGCCAACGCCCCGGGACTAGAGGGCCCAATGAGCAGTTCTTC	CASSQRPGTRGPNEQFF
TRBD2	TRBV18	once	TRBJ2-1	TGTGCCAGCTCACAAAATAGCGGGAGTTCTTGGGAGCAGTTCTTC	CASSQNSGSSWEQFF
NA	TRBV9	NA	TRBJ1-4	TGTGCCAGCAGCGTATCAGCTAGTGGAGGGCGGCATGAAAAACTGTTTTTT	CASSVSASGGRHEKLFF
TRBD1	TRBV9	NA	TRBJ1-5	TGTGCCAGCAGCGTAGGACAGGGGGAGGGCCAGCCCCAGCATTTT	CASSVGQGEGQPQHF
TRBD1	TRBV11-2	NA	TRBJ1-1	TGTGCCAGCAGCACCACTTCAACAGGGGGCACTTTCTTT	CASSTTSTGGTFF
NA	TRBV28	NA	TRBJ1-2	TGTGCCAGCAGGATACAGGGCCCCGTTGGCTACACCTTC	CASRIQGPVGYTF
TRBD1	TRBV19	few	TRBJ1-1	TGTGCCAGTAGTATACAGGGGGCTACCGGGTCTGAAGCTTTCTTT	CASSIQGATGSEAFF
NA	TRBV9	NA	TRBJ2-3	TGTGCCAGCAGCGCACGGATAGATACGCAGTATTTT	CASSARIDTQYF
TRBD1	TRBV10-3	NA	TRBJ2-5	TGTGCCATCAGTGGAGCCACGGGACAGGGTGAAGAGACCCAGTACTTC	CAISGATGQGEETQYF
NA	TRBV6-5	NA	TRBJ1-3	TGTGCCAGCAGTTACGGGGGGGGCTCTGGAAACACCATATATTTT	CASSYGGGSGNTIYF
NA	TRBV6-5	NA	TRBJ1-1	TGTGCCAGCAGTGCTGGTGATGAAGCTTTCTTT	CASSAGDEAFF
NA	TRBV2	NA	TRBJ2-1	TGTGCCAGCAGTGCTCCCCGGGCTAGGCGGTGGGAGGAGCAGTTCTTC	CASSAPRARRWEEQFF
TRBD1	TRBV7-2	NA	TRBJ1-2	TGTGCCAGCAGCCCCCGGGGACAGAGGTCTGGTGGCTACACCTTC	CASSPRGQRSGGYTF
NA	TRBV9	NA	TRBJ1-6	TGTGCCAGCAGCGTAGGACGGGATAATTCACCCCTCCACTTT	CASSVGRDNSPLHF
NA	TRBV5-4	NA	TRBJ2-7	TGTGCCAGCAGCTTGGCCGGGACTCTCCCCTACGAGCAGTACTTC	CASSLAGTLPYEQYF
NA	TRBV6-4	NA	TRBJ1-1	TGTGCCAGCAGTGAAACATCGAACACTGAAGCTTTCTTT	CASSETSNTEAFF
NA	TRBV29-1	NA	TRBJ2-1	TGCAGCGTTGAAACGGAGTCCACGTGGGGCAATGAGCAGTTCTTC	CSVETESTWGNEQFF
NA	TRBV19	NA	TRBJ2-3	TGTGCCAGTAGTATGGGGGGGCTCACAGATACGCAGTATTTT	CASSMGGLTDTQYF
TRBD1	TRBV9	NA	TRBJ1-1	TGTGCCAGCAGCCCCCATTCGGGGACAGGGGCATCTGAAGCTTTCTTT	CASSPHSGTGASEAFF
TRBD1	TRBV9	few	TRBJ1-2	TGTGCCAGCAGCGTAGGAGGGGACAGGGGCCATGGCTACACCTTC	CASSVGGDRGHGYTF
NA	TRBV21-1	NA	TRBJ2-3	TGTGCCAGCAGCCGCCCTAGGGGGCGATCGACAGATACGCAGTATTTT	CASSRPRGRSTDTQYF
NA	TRBV19	NA	TRBJ1-5	TGTGCCAGTTCCTGGAAAGGGGCTGTGAGCAGCAATCAGCCCCAGCATTTT	CASSWKGAVSSNQPQHF
NA	TRBV19	NA	TRBJ2-1	TGTGCCAGTAGTATCAATAGGTTGAATGAGCAGTTCTTC	CASSINRLNEQFF
NA	TRBV7-2	once	TRBJ2-1	TGTGCCAGCAGCTTAGATCCGGGACCCTACAATGAGCAGTTCTTC	CASSLDPGPYNEQFF
NA	TRBV30	NA	TRBJ1-3	TGTGCCTGGAGTGTCACAGGTGTTAACACCATATATTTT	CAWSVTGVNTIYF
TRBD2	TRBV28	NA	TRBJ2-1	TGTGCCAGCAGTGTACTAGCGGGGTTAAATGAGCAGTTCTTC	CASSVLAGLNEQFF
NA	TRBV27	NA	TRBJ2-3	TGTGCCAGCGCATTTCATTCTAGCACAGATACGCAGTATTTT	CASAFHSSTDTQYF
NA	TRBV6-1	NA	TRBJ1-5	TGTGCCAGCAGCGGGGGGGGGCAGGACTATCAGCCCCAGCATTTT	CASSGGGQDYQPQHF
TRBD1	TRBV5-1	NA	TRBJ2-3	TGCGCCAGCAGCTCAGGAGGGACAGGGGGTACAGATACGCAGTATTTT	CASSSGGTGGTDTQYF
NA	TRBV18	NA	TRBJ2-3	TGTGCCAGCTCACCACGTGTCCCAGGCGGCACAGATACGCAGTATTTT	CASSPRVPGGTDTQYF
TRBD2	TRBV7-2	NA	TRBJ2-1	TGTGCCAGCAGCTTAGTCGCTAGCGGGAACAGTGAGCAGTTCTTC	CASSLVASGNSEQFF
TRBD1	TRBV11-2	NA	TRBJ1-2	TGTGCCAGCAGCTTAGTCCCGGGACAGGTTTTCTCGAACTATGGCTACACCTTC	CASSLVPGQVFSNYGYTF
NA	TRBV19	NA	TRBJ1-5	TGTGCCAGTAGTCCCCGGGCTCGGGGAAGCAATCAGCCCCAGCATTTT	CASSPRARGSNQPQHF
TRBD2	TRBV6-6	NA	TRBJ2-3	TGTGCCAGCGTGACGGGAGGTGGAACAGATACGCAGTATTTT	CASVTGGGTDTQYF
TRBD1	TRBV7-8	NA	TRBJ2-7	TGTGCCAGCAGCTTAGCGGACAGGGGGCTGTTGGGCGAGCAGTACTTC	CASSLADRGLLGEQYF
NA	TRBV6-5	NA	TRBJ1-1	TGTGCCAGCAGTTACGGCCGGAGCACTGAAGCTTTCTTT	CASSYGRSTEAFF
TRBD1	TRBV4-3	NA	TRBJ2-3	TGCGCCAGCAGCCAAGATGGTACAGGGGGCGCCAGAGATACGCAGTATTTT	CASSQDGTGGARDTQYF
TRBD1	TRBV29-1	NA	TRBJ1-2	TGCAGCGTTGAAAAGAGACAGGGGAACTATGGCTACACCTTC	CSVEKRQGNYGYTF
NA	TRBV7-3	NA	TRBJ1-1	TGTGCCAGCAGCTTAGGACGACAGAGTGAAGCTTTCTTT	CASSLGRQSEAFF
TRBD1	TRBV25-1	once	TRBJ2-7	TGTGCCAGCCTGGACAGGTCTTACGAGCAGTACTTC	CASLDRSYEQYF
NA	TRBV28	NA	TRBJ2-6	TGTGCCAGCAGTTACGGACAGTCTGGGGCCAACGTCCTGACTTTC	CASSYGQSGANVLTF
TRBD1	TRBV19	once	TRBJ1-1	TGTGCCAGTAGTATTGACAGGGGCGGGACTGAAGCTTTCTTT	CASSIDRGGTEAFF
NA	TRBV18	NA	TRBJ1-4	TGTGCCAGCTCACGTCGGGCGGCGATGAATGAAAAACTGTTTTTT	CASSRRAAMNEKLFF
TRBD1	TRBV2	NA	TRBJ1-2	TGTGCCAGCAGTGATTTGCAGGGGGCGCGTGGCTACACCTTC	CASSDLQGARGYTF
NA	TRBV19	few	TRBJ2-1	TGTGCCAGTAGTTCGACTTCGGAATTGTACAATGAGCAGTTCTTC	CASSSTSELYNEQFF
TRBD2	TRBV11-2	NA	TRBJ2-7	TGTGCCAGCAGCTTAGGAGGGGGACTAGAGGGAGACGAGCAGTACTTC	CASSLGGGLEGDEQYF
TRBD2	TRBV6-6	NA	TRBJ2-2	TGTGCCAGCAAGACGACTAGCGGGGGCACCGGGGAGCTGTTTTTT	CASKTTSGGTGELFF
NA	TRBV5-5	NA	TRBJ1-5	TGTGCCAGCAGCCCGCTGCCAGATAGCAATCAGCCCCAGCATTTT	CASSPLPDSNQPQHF
NA	TRBV19	NA	TRBJ1-2	TGTGCCAGTGTTGCGGACACGATCAACTATGGCTACACCTTC	CASVADTINYGYTF